This T cell receptor beta chain was identified during a study of shared clonotypes between healthy human individuals (dated by TCRdb to 2018 to 2021). General notes on the study: The cohort included three men and a couple of women between 18 and 49 years of age. Per donor, three plates each were used for CD4 naive and CD4 memory, two for CD8 naive, and one for CD8 memory. To estimate repertoire size and how much clonotype sharing occurs between individuals, the study deeply sequenced the blood TCR repertoires of a handful of healthy adults. To increase sequencing depth and limit assay-specific biases, different laboratories used diverse techniques to prepare libraries and sequence TCR repertoires. Each donor's leukapheresis produced roughly between about 0.8 and 10 billion PBMCs. The study at large found these results: Incomplete sequencing was indicated by rarefaction of sorted-subset datasets, despite the large sequencing depth. Larger estimated clonotype richness was generally found for naive subsets than for memory subsets. Because the study included only a small number of donors, the genetic and exposure-history diversity represented was limited. Compared with non-shared clonotypes, the clonotypes found in all four sorted-subset donors had higher generation probabilities. Sampling was restricted to blood, and TCR repertoires in tissues likely differ from the TCR repertoires found in blood. Sharing across several donors was observed for 4.5% to 6.5% of naive CD4, 3% to 4% of naive CD8, 2% to 2.5% of memory CD4, and roughly 0.4% of memory CD8 clonotypes. Pairwise subsampling led to the expectation that sequencing depth would affect the degree of clonotype sharing among donors.

CDR1 and CDR2 were assigned from the germline V gene as ENHRY and SYGVKD. Reading from cysteine to phenylalanine, the CDR3 counts 15 amino acids. The entry retains the CDR3 DNA only, 45 bases that are in frame from base 1. Trimming costs V 3 bases and J 0 bases, and their ends lie 9 bases apart. As for this clone: Its antigen has not been determined. No base quality information exists; no much larger clone differs at one position.

TCR CDR3 regions were amplified from genomic DNA by multiplex PCR using the deep immunoSEQ assay. Genomic DNA extracted from each cell subset was distributed evenly over all wells of several immunoSEQ 96-well plates, and each plate served as one replicate. For sorted subsets, 200 to 250 ng genomic DNA, equal to some 28,000 T cell genomes, was loaded into each replicate PCR. Purified libraries were measured with a Qubit 3.0 fluorometer, size-checked on a Bioanalyzer 2100, and measured again with the KAPA Library Quantification kit. Each immunoSEQ 96-well plate was sequenced on its own single-read 150-cycle Illumina NextSeq 550 flow cell. From the authors' description of their analysis: Because the immunoSEQ output held only junctional sequences and lacked quality scores, the filtering could not match the filtering applied to full-length reads. Sequences were annotated with PyIR, a Python wrapper for IgBLAST v1.9, using IMGT germline references to assign V/J genes and CDR3. Reads with weak V/J assignments (E-value above 1e-6), missing CDR3, stop codons, out-of-frame junctions, or ambiguous translated residues were removed. V3J clonotypes were defined as sequences sharing an identical inferred V gene, J gene, and CDR3 amino acid sequence. The percentage overlap between two repertoires was calculated by dividing the number of shared unique clonotypes by the size of the smaller repertoire. Three approaches were used to assess repertoire richness: RTK rarefaction, the Chao1 estimator, and Recon v2.1 estimates of unobserved clonotypes. OLGA was used to compute generation probabilities for all TCRbeta clonotypes that the gDNA method yielded from a handful of donors. In TCRdb, the immuneACCESS table is reduced to in-frame sequences with V and J assigned. These tables do not hold every clone; where another copy was compared, an unresolved V gene accounts for under half, and the others remain unexplained. V and J calls and clone size are as listed in that table; D and trimming were resolved from the DNA. The sample table holds under 2,500,000 clones, of which roughly 95% were seen once. The ten largest clones take up less than 0.15% of the sample.

Healthy HIV-negative adults with no recently reported acute infections or vaccinations were included as donors. Only Caucasian adults living in Nashville, Tennessee, USA were represented among the donors. CD4+ T cells were enriched by magnetic negative selection, after which naive cells were positively selected on CD45RA and the negative fraction was taken as the memory subset. Blood was collected by leukapheresis, and PBMCs were isolated by Ficoll-Histopaque density gradient centrifugation and then cryopreserved in liquid nitrogen vapor phase. Analytical flow cytometry was used to check the purity and quantity of every magnetically sorted T cell population. Genomic DNA was isolated from every sorted fraction and measured by UV absorbance on a Nanodrop 2000c.

Here the chain combines TRBV10-3 and TRBJ1-5, with the D gene uncertain. This TCR derives from a man aged 18-30 years in good health. The sequenced sample was naive CD4+ T cells sorted from blood. In light of the paper, this sample's cell subset or site label describes: CD45RA+ positively selected. The CDR3 is CAISERQASNQPQHF. In nucleotides, the sequence is TGTGCCATCAGTGAAAGGCAGGCTAGCAATCAGCCCCAGCATTTT.